A single sample is the source of the 23 T cell receptor beta chains below, sequenced in a study of shared T cell receptors in the human thymus. The table came from immunoSEQ multiplex PCR; TCRdb's copy has only in-frame clones and leaves some out. Of 450,000 to 650,000 clones detected, around 78% appear once; the ten largest clones hold less than 0.015%. Separately, the same data were catalogued under a study of human thymus T cells.

The specimen was thymocytes. The receptors come from a boy less than two years old with a congenital heart defect.

This chain connects TRBV11-2 to TRBJ2-7; D is ambiguous. In germline, CDR1 is SGHAT, CDR2 FQNNGV. V lost 2 bases and J lost 3, with 17 bases in between. The CDR3 spans 16 residues. CDR3 region: CASSLNWVGALYEQYF. The CDR3 bases are TGTGCCAGCAGCTTAAATTGGGTGGGCGCCCTCTACGAGCAGTACTTC.

The CDR3, as DNA: TGTGCCTGGAGTACCTACGGGGGAGGCTCCTACAATGAGCAGTTCTTC. Residues: CAWSTYGGGSYNEQFF. The chain uses TRBV30 and TRBJ2-1; D may be TRBD2 (6 bases). Trimming took off 2 bases at V and 0 bases at J, with 14 bases between the two ends. Germline CDR1 reads GTSNPN; CDR2 reads SVGIG (reference sequence). The CDR3 has 16 amino acids.

This chain joins TRBV27 and TRBJ1-2, with 7 bases lining up with TRBD1. V shed 4 bases, J shed 2 bases, and the junction held 7 bases outside the gene matches. This CDR3 contains 15 residues. CDR1 is MNHEY and CDR2 is SMNVEV in the germline V gene (reference sequence). DNA for the CDR3: TGTGCCAGCAGTTCCAGGACAGGTTTCAACTATGGCTACACCTTC. This codes for CASSSRTGFNYGYTF.

The chain employs TRBV19 and TRBJ1-5; a possible D gene is TRBD1 (6 bases). V lost 8 bases to trimming and J lost 0 bases, with 11 bases between them. Germline CDR1 reads LNHDA; CDR2 reads SQIVND (reference sequence). There are 14 residues in the CDR3. CDR3 DNA: TGTGCCAGTTCGGGGGGCAATAGCAATCAGCCCCAGCATTTT. Protein sequence: CASSGGNSNQPQHF.

CDR3 sequence: CASSVESDRAWDGYTF. CDR3 DNA sequence: TGCGCCAGCAGCGTCGAATCGGACAGGGCCTGGGATGGCTACACCTTC. V gene TRBV5-1 combines with J gene TRBJ1-2, with 8 bases fitting TRBD1. The CDR3 extends over 16 amino acids. V shed 4 bases, J shed 6 bases, and the junction held 14 bases outside the gene matches. Germline V gene lookup returns CDR1 SGHRS and CDR2 YFSETQ.

The V and J genes are TRBV29-1 and TRBJ1-2, with D possibly matching TRBD1 (5 bases). CDR1 and CDR2 from the germline V gene are SQVTM and ANQGSEA. CDR3 size: 13 residues. Trimming removed 7 bases from V and 4 bases from J, with 16 bases in between. The CDR3 coding sequence is TGCAGCGCCCAGACCCGGGGGGTCTATGGCTACACCTTC. Its protein is CSAQTRGVYGYTF.

The chain recombines TRBV6-5 with TRBJ2-5; a possible D gene is TRBD1 (5 bases). Trimming pared 2 bases from V and 5 bases from J, leaving 15 bases between. Germline loops: CDR1 MNHEY, CDR2 SVGAGI. This CDR3 comprises 15 residues. The CDR3 reads CASSYRAGKGETQYF. The CDR3 coding sequence is TGTGCCAGCAGTTACCGGGCAGGGAAGGGGGAGACCCAGTACTTC.

The chain uses TRBV12-5 and TRBJ2-1, with TRBD2 identical over 10 bases. J was trimmed by 9 bases and V by 0 bases; bases with no gene match: 23. This CDR3 is built from 21 residues. Germline V gene data show CDR1 as LGHNT and CDR2 as FRNRAP. The CDR3 protein is CASGLVGGSGRILPIHGEQFF. In DNA form, the CDR3 reads TGTGCTAGTGGTTTGGTAGGGGGTAGCGGGAGGATACTCCCCATACATGGTGAGCAGTTCTTC.

This chain uses TRBV27 with TRBJ2-7; D remains unclear. Germline V lookup: CDR1 MNHEY, CDR2 SMNVEV (reference sequence). Trimming left V 8 bases short and J 3 bases short, with 14 bases between. The CDR3 has 13 amino acids. CDR3 sequence reads: CASSGLVNYEQYF. The CDR3 bases are TGTGCCAGCTCAGGCCTTGTAAACTACGAGCAGTACTTC.

The chain has TRBV27 and TRBJ1-1, with TRBD1 as a possible D gene (5 bases). The CDR3 spans 14 residues. Germline V gives CDR1 MNHEY, CDR2 SMNVEV (reference sequence). Trimming took 0 bases from V and 5 from J, leaving 10 bases between them. The CDR3 region is CASSLSAGYTEAFF. CDR3 DNA sequence: TGTGCCAGCAGTTTATCGGCAGGGTATACTGAAGCTTTCTTT.

The chain joins TRBV10-3 to TRBJ1-2; 11 bases fit TRBD1. The CDR3 sequence is 18 residues long. Germline CDR1 is ENHRY and CDR2 is SYGVKD. Trimming removed 0 bases from V and 2 bases from J; junction bases left unmatched: 8. CDR3 amino acids: CAISESRTGGSPNYGYTF. In DNA, the CDR3 is TGTGCCATCAGTGAGTCGAGGACAGGGGGCAGTCCCAACTATGGCTACACCTTC.

This rearrangement joins TRBV19 to TRBJ2-1, with 10 bases aligning to TRBD2. With V trimmed by 6 bases and J by 2 bases, 16 bases remained unmatched. Germline V CDR1 and CDR2: LNHDA, SQIVND (reference sequence). The CDR3 has 19 amino acids. The CDR3 is CASSALVPPLAGTYNEQFF. The CDR3 DNA is TGTGCCAGTAGCGCCCTAGTCCCCCCACTAGCGGGAACCTACAATGAGCAGTTCTTC.

This clone appeared a few times. The rearrangement joins TRBV11-2 to TRBJ2-1, with 12 positions matching TRBD2. V shed 0 bases and J 7 bases; nucleotides not matched to a gene: 10. The CDR3 length is 18 residues. Germline loops: CDR1 SGHAT, CDR2 FQNNGV. The CDR3 nucleotides read TGTGCCAGCAGCTTAGAGGTGCTAGGGCTAGCGGGAGGGAATGAGCAGTTCTTC. Its translation: CASSLEVLGLAGGNEQFF.

The chain carries TRBV19 and TRBJ2-5, with a possible D match to TRBD2 (5 bases). The CDR3 has 14 amino acids. From germline, CDR1 is LNHDA and CDR2 SQIVND (reference sequence). Trimming stripped 7 bases from V and 5 bases from J, with 17 bases between. DNA for the CDR3: TGTGCCAGTAACAGTCCGGGGAGAACGGAGACCCAGTACTTC. Translated: CASNSPGRTETQYF.

V is TRBV4-1 and J is TRBJ1-2, with 9 bases matching TRBD1. Germline V gene lookup returns CDR1 MGHRA and CDR2 YSYEKL. Unmatched junction bases numbered 4, after V lost 6 bases and J lost 2 bases. The CDR3 length is 14 residues. CDR3 protein: CASRAQGANYGYTF. The CDR3 nucleotides are TGCGCCAGCAGAGCACAGGGGGCGAACTATGGCTACACCTTC.

The CDR3 spells CASSRGGVPDTQYF. CDR3 in DNA: TGTGCCAGCAGCCGAGGGGGAGTACCAGATACGCAGTATTTT. The V call is TRBV7-3, the J call TRBJ2-3; the D gene is possibly TRBD1 (6 bases). V lost 5 bases, J lost 4 bases, and 13 bases lay in between. CDR1 and CDR2 from the germline V gene are SGHTA and FQGTGA. The CDR3 is made up of 14 amino acids. The whole variable domain, remainder taken from reference TRBV7-3 and TRBJ2-3, is GAGVSQTPSNKVTEKGKYVELRCDPISGHTALYWYRQSLGQGPEFLIYFQGTGAADDSGLPNDRFFAVRPEGSVSTLKIQRTERGDSAVYLCASSRGGVPDTQYFGPGTRLTVL.

DNA of the CDR3: TGTGCCAGCAGCTCGCAGGGTTCCGGGGAGCTGTTTTTT. Translating gives CASSSQGSGELFF. The chain uses TRBV5-4 and TRBJ2-2; TRBD1 might be the D (5 bases). CDR3 length: 13 amino acids. V was cut by 3 bases and J by 6 bases, with 9 bases left in between. Germline-derived CDR1 and CDR2 are SGHNT and YYREEE (reference sequence).

The chain employs TRBV19 and TRBJ1-4, with TRBD1 matching over 7 bases. CDR3 size: 14 residues. In germline, CDR1 is LNHDA, CDR2 SQIVND (reference sequence). Germline trimming cut 4 bases from V and 5 bases from J; bases unmatched to any gene: 4. The CDR3 region has the DNA TGTGCCAGTAGTAAGGGACAGCGAAATGAAAAACTGTTTTTT. It translates to CASSKGQRNEKLFF.

V and J are TRBV27 and TRBJ2-7, with a tentative D call TRBD2 (6 bases). CDR3 length: 17 amino acids. In germline, CDR1 is MNHEY, CDR2 SMNVEV (reference sequence). V gave up 2 bases and J gave up 5 bases, with 22 bases separating them. The chain's CDR3 is CASSLRSPGVRVHEQYF. The CDR3 DNA sequence: TGTGCCAGCAGTTTACGCTCCCCGGGGGTCAGGGTCCACGAGCAGTACTTC.

The chain uses TRBV12-5 and TRBJ1-1, with no clear D. Germline lookup yields CDR1 LGHNT and CDR2 FRNRAP. The V end was cut by 7 bases, the J end by 7 bases, with 16 bases between. This CDR3 is 13 amino acids long. The CDR3 DNA follows: TGTGCTAGTGCGTCTCAGGAAGGTTATGAAGCTTTCTTT. This codes for CASASQEGYEAFF.

The genes are TRBV7-3 and TRBJ2-1; 8 bases match TRBD2. The CDR3 loop spans 16 amino acids. CDR1 SGHTA and CDR2 FQGTGA come from the germline V gene. J was trimmed by 7 bases and V by 1 base; bases with no gene match: 9. The DNA of the CDR3 is TGTGCCAGCAGCTTAAACACGGGAGGGCCGTGGAATGAGCAGTTCTTC. This encodes CASSLNTGGPWNEQFF.

This chain uses TRBV29-1 with TRBJ2-1; 7 nucleotides agree with TRBD2. Germline loops: CDR1 SQVTM, CDR2 ANQGSEA. This CDR3 contains 15 residues. The ends lost 0 bases at V and 11 bases at J; junction bases unmatched: 13. CDR3 sequence (DNA): TGCAGCGTTGAAGAGAGGGGCGGGAGAGCCAGTAAGCAGTTCTTC. It translates to CSVEERGGRASKQFF.

J is TRBJ2-2 and V is TRBV27; D is unclear. The CDR3 extends over 14 amino acids. Trimming removed 6 bases at V and 3 bases at J, with 11 bases between. Germline CDR1 reads MNHEY; CDR2 reads SMNVEV (reference sequence). The CDR3 spells CASRGSRDTGELFF. The CDR3, as DNA: TGTGCCAGCAGGGGTAGTCGGGACACCGGGGAGCTGTTTTTT.